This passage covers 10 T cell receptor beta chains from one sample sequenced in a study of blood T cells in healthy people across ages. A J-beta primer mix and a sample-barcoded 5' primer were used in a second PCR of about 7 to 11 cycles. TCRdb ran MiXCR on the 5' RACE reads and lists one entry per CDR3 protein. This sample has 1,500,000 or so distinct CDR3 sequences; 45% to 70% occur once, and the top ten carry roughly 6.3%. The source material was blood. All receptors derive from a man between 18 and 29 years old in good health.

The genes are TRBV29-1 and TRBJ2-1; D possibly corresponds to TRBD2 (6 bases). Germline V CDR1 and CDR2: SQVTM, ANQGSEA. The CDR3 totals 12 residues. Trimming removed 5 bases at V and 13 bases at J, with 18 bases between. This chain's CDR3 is CSVTPSGDLQFF. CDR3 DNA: TGCAGCGTTACACCCTCCGGGGACTTACAGTTCTTC.

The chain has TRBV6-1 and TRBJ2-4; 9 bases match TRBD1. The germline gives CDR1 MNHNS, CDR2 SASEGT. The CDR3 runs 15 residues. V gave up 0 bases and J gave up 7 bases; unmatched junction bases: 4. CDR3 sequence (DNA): TGTGCCAGCAGTGAAGCGGGGACAGGGTTGAACATTCAGTACTTC. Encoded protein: CASSEAGTGLNIQYF.

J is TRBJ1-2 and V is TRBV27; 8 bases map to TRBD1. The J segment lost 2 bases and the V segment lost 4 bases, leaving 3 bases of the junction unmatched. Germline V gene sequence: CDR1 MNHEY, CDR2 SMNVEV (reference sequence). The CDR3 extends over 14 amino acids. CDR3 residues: CASSSWDRNYGYTF. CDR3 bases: TGTGCCAGCAGTTCTTGGGACAGGAACTATGGCTACACCTTC.

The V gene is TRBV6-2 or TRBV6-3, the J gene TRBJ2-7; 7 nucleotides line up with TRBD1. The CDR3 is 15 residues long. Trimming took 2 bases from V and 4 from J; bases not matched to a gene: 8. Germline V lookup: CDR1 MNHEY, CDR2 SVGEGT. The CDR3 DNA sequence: TGTGCCAGCAGTTACAGACAGGGAAGGACTTACGAGCAGTACTTC. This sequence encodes CASSYRQGRTYEQYF.

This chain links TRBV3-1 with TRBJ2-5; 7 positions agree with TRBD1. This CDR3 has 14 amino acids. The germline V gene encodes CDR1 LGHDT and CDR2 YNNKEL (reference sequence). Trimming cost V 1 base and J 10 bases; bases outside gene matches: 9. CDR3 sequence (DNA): TGTGCCAGCAGCCAAGTCCCCAGGGACAGCCTCCAGTACTTC. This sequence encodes CASSQVPRDSLQYF.

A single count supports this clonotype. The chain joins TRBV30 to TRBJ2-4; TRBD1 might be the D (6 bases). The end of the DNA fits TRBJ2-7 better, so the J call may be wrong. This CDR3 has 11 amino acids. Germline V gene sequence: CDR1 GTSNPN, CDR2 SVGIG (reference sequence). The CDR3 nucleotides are TGTGCCTGGGACAGGTTCTACGAGCAGTACTTC. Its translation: CAWDRFYEQYF.

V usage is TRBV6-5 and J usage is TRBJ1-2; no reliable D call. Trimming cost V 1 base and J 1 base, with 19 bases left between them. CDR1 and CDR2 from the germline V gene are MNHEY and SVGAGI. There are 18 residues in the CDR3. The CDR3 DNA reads TGTGCCAGCAGTTACTTGAACCTTGGCGGCGGCGGTAACTATGGCTACACCTTC. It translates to CASSYLNLGGGGNYGYTF.

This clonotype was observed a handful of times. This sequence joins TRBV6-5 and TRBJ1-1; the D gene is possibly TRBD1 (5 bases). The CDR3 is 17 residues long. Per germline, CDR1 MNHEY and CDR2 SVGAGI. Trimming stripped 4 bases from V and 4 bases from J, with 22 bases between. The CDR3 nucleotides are TGTGCCAGCAGTTTACGAGGGGAAGGAGAGTTTTGCACTGAAGCTTTCTTT. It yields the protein CASSLRGEGEFCTEAFF.

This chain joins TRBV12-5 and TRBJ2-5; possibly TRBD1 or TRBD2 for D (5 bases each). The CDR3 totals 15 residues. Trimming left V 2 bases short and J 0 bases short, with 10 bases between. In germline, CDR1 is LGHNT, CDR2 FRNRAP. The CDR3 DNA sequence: TGTGCTAGTGGTTTGTCCGGGACGTACCAAGAGACCCAGTACTTC. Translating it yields CASGLSGTYQETQYF.

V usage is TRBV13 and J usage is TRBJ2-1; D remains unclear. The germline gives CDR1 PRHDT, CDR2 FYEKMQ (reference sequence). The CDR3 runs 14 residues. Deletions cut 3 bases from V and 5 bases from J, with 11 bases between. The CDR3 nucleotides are TGTGCCAGCAGCTTTTCTCTCGAGAACAATGAGCAGTTCTTC. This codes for CASSFSLENNEQFF.